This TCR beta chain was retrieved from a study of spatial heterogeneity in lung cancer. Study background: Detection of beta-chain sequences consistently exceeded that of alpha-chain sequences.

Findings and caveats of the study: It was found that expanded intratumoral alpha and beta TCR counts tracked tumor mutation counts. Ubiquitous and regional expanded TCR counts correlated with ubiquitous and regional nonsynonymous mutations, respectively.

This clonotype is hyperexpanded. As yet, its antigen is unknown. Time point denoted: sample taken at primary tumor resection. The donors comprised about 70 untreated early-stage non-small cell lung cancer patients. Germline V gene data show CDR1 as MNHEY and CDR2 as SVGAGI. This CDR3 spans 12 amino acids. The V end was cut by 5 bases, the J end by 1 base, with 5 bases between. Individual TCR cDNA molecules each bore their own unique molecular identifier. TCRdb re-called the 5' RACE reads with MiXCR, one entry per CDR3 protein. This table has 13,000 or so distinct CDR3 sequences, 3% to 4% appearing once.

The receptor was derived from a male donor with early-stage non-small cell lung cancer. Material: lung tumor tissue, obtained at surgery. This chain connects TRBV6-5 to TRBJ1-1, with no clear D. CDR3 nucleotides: TGTGCCAGCAGTGATTGGAACACTGAAGCTTTCTTT. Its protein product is CASSDWNTEAFF.